This TCR beta chain emerged from a study of shared clonotypes between healthy human individuals. Study details: With ages of 18 to 49, the donors were a couple of women and three men.

All the donors were Caucasian adults who lived in Nashville, Tennessee. Concerning this clone itself: Antigen specificity is unknown.

Study-wide results and caveats: Sharing across four donors was seen in approximately 5.2% of naive CD4 clonotypes.

Sequencing was performed with immunoSEQ multiplex PCR; in TCRdb, only in-frame clones are kept and a portion is missing. The data contain approximately 1,500,000 clones, 98% of them singletons. In germline, CDR1 is GTSNPN, CDR2 SVGIG (reference sequence). The CDR3 is 14 residues long. Trimming stripped 0 bases from V and 4 bases from J, with 10 bases between. The sample consisted of naive CD4+ T cells sorted from blood. Subset denoted: CD45RA+ positively selected. The clonotype originates from a man between 25 and 39 years old in good health. The rearrangement uses TRBV30 and TRBJ1-5; D uncertain. CDR3 in amino acids: CAWSVLVGNQPQHF. CDR3 DNA: TGTGCCTGGAGTGTACTAGTGGGAAATCAGCCCCAGCATTTT. Using reference TRBV30 and TRBJ1-5 for the parts outside the CDR3, the full variable domain is SQTIHQWPATLVQPVGSPLSLECTVEGTSNPNLYWYRQAAGRGLQLLFYSVGIGQISSEVPQNLSASRPQDRQFILSSKKLLLSDSGFYLCAWSVLVGNQPQHFGDGTRLSIL.